This TCR beta chain was identified in a study of T-cell memory formation after mild COVID-19. As for this clonotype: What it binds is unknown.

Study results and limitations: Cross-reactive memory apparently joined, as some responding clones appeared in pre-infection memory. Contracting CD8+ clones were enriched in EMRA, CD4+ mainly in CM and EM. Clones that got smaller from day 15 to 85 had even CD4/CD8, while clones growing later tipped toward CD4+.

Constant-segment primers and 5'RACE yielded cDNA libraries for TCR alpha and TCR beta, each carrying sample barcodes and UMIs. MiXCR, applied by TCRdb to the 5' RACE reads, yields one record per CDR3 protein. The table lists 85,000 to 130,000 distinct CDR3 sequences, roughly 12% of them singletons. Trimming shortened V by 7 bases and J by 8 bases, and 21 bases separated the two germline ends. Germline values: CDR1 SGHVS, CDR2 FQNEAQ. This CDR3 comprises 15 residues. The chain employs TRBV7-8 and TRBJ1-3; D may be TRBD1 (5 bases). The TCR originated in an adult woman who had mild COVID-19 (a few samples of this study predate the infection). Cell type and time point are not known. Sequencing was performed on PBMCs or a T cell subset sorted from them (not recorded which). CDR3 amino acids: CASNPPGGDFDTIYF. The CDR3 DNA is TGTGCCAGCAACCCTCCTGGGGGAGATTTTGACACCATATATTTT.